This is a list of T cell receptor beta chains from one sample in a study of blood T cell repertoires in COVID-19. Profiling relied on immunoSEQ multiplex PCR, and the TCRdb table lists in-frame clones only, not all of them. Of under 200,000 clones listed, approximately 88% are singletons. Sequenced input: peripheral blood. These receptors all stem from a woman older than 75 with active or convalescent COVID-19. CDR3s leave out the opening cysteine and the closing phenylalanine or tryptophan. Fields, in order: V gene, CDR3 length, CDR3 protein.

TRBV12-3/TRBV12-4 | 11 | ASSLAGVLKAF
TRBV14 | 13 | ASSQGTGLYNEQF
TRBV11-2 | 10 | ASSQFSYEQY
TRBV7-2 | 11 | ASRVDRNTEAF
TRBV7-3 | 11 | ASSDPGKNIQY
TRBV11-2 | 13 | ASSFRPFGGDEQY
TRBV19 | 12 | ASSPGLGADGYT
TRBV19 | 13 | ASSRQGDSDQPQH
TRBV19 | 17 | ASSIDPRARGTSTDTQY
TRBV4-3 | 11 | ASSQDREYEQY
TRBV19 | 13 | ASRGRGTGRTEAF
TRBV10-1 | 13 | ASSEDRGPDNEQF
TRBV6-4 | 12 | ASSTRGYTDTQY
TRBV11-2 | 11 | ASSKTSRETQY
TRBV5-5 | 15 | ASSRGTSGGAADTQY
TRBV29-1 | 10 | SVVAGSYEQY
TRBV19 | 12 | ASSQGGTGYEQY
TRBV29-1 | 11 | SVEVSEATEAF
TRBV6-2/TRBV6-3 | 10 | ASSYSMAEAF
TRBV4-3 | 12 | ASSQGGLTYEQY
TRBV19 | 15 | ASKETGVVVSNQPQH
TRBV6-5 | 11 | ASRIPQGGGYT
TRBV29-1 | 12 | SVSAGFYTDTQY
TRBV27 | 12 | ASSDRGHWTEAF
TRBV5-4 | 14 | ASSPTGTFYTGELF
TRBV19 | 13 | ASKDFQSGNTEAF
TRBV5-8 | 9 | ASSLIEVAF